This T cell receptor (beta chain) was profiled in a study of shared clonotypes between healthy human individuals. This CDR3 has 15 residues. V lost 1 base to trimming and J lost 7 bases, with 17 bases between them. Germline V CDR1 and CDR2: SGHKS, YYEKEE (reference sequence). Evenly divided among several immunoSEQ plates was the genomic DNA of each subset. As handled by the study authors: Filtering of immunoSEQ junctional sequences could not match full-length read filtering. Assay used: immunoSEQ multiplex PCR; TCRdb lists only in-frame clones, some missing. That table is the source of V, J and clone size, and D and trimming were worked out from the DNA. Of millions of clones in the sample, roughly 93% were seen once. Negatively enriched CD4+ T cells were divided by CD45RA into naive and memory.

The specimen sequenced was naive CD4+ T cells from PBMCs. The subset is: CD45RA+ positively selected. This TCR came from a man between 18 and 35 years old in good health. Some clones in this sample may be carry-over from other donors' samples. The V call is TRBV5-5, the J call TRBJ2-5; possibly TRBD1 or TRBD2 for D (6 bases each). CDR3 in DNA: TGTGCCAGCAGCTTGAGAGGAGGGACAAGATCGACCCAGTACTTC. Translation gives CASSLRGGTRSTQYF.